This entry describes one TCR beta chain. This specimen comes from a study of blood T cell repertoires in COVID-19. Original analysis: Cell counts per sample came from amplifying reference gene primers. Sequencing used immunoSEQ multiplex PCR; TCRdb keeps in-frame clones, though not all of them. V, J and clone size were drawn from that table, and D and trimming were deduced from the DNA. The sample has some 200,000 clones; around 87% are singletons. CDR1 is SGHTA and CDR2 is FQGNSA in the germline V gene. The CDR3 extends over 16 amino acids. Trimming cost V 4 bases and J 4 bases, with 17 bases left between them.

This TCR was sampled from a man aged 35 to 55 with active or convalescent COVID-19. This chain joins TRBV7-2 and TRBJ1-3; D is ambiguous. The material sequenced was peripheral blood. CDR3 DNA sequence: TGTGCCAGCAGCTCCCCCCATGCGAGTTCCGGAAACACCATATATTTT. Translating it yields CASSSPHASSGNTIYF.